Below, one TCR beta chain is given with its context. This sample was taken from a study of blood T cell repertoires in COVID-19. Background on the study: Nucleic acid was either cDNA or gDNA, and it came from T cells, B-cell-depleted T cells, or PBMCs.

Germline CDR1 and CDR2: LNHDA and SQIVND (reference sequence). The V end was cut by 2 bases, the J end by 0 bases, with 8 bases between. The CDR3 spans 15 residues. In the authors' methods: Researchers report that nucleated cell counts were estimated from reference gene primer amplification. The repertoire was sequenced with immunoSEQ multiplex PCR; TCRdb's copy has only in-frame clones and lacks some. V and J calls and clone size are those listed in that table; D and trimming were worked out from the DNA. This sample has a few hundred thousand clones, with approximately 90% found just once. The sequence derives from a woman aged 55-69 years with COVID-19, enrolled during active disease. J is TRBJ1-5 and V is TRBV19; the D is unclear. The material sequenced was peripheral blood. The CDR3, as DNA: TGTGCCAGTAGTATACAAGGAGATAGCAATCAGCCCCAGCATTTT. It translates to CASSIQGDSNQPQHF.